Presented here are 10 T cell receptor beta chains from one specimen sequenced in a study of shared clonotypes between healthy human individuals. Some clones are missing from TCRdb's copy, which holds only in-frame ones; the method was immunoSEQ multiplex PCR. The profile covers around 1.1 million clones, with approximately 78% appearing a single time and 0.61% taken by the ten largest. The source material was memory CD4+ T cells from PBMCs. The subset was: CD45RA-negative fraction. All receptors come from a young man in good health. Some clones in this sample may be carry-over from other donors' samples.

This chain joins TRBV30 and TRBJ2-2; no firm D call. The CDR3 runs 12 residues. Germline V CDR1 and CDR2: GTSNPN, SVGIG (reference sequence). Trimming left V 0 bases short and J 9 bases short, with 8 bases between. The CDR3 DNA follows: TGTGCCTGGAGTGTACGCAACCGGGAGCTGTTTTTT. Its translation is CAWSVRNRELFF.

On this clone itself: This sample includes further DNA sequences coding for the same CDR3. The chain uses TRBV28 and TRBJ2-4; 8 nucleotides match TRBD1. V was pared by 5 bases and J by 0 bases, with 6 bases of the junction left unmatched. Looked up from germline, CDR1 is MDHEN and CDR2 is SYDVKM. The CDR3 consists of 16 residues. CDR3 coding DNA: TGTGCCAGCAGTCGGACAGGGACAATAGCCAAAAACATTCAGTACTTC. Translation: CASSRTGTIAKNIQYF.

This sequence joins TRBV5-4 and TRBJ2-5; 10 nucleotides line up with TRBD2. There are 19 residues in the CDR3. Trimming at V came to 4 bases and at J to 8 bases, leaving 23 bases not matched to a gene. Per the germline V gene, CDR1 is SGHNT and CDR2 is YYREEE (reference sequence). In DNA form, the CDR3 reads TGTGCCAGCAGCCCTCCCACGGGGCTAGCGGGAGCCCTATTAGCCACCCAGTACTTC. Protein sequence: CASSPPTGLAGALLATQYF.

The chain joins TRBV28 to TRBJ2-5; 7 nucleotides align to TRBD2. Per germline, CDR1 MDHEN and CDR2 SYDVKM. V dropped 6 bases and J dropped 1; count of bases not matched to a gene: 8. The CDR3 is 15 residues long. CDR3 in DNA: TGTGCCAGCAGCCCTCTAGCGGCCCTCCAAGAGACCCAGTACTTC. It yields the protein CASSPLAALQETQYF.

About this clone itself: Distinct nucleotide sequences in the sample also encode this CDR3. The rearrangement links TRBV9 to TRBJ2-2; D not resolved. The CDR3 is made up of 12 amino acids. Germline V gene sequence: CDR1 SGDLS, CDR2 YYNGEE. Trimming removed 2 bases at V and 4 bases at J, with 3 bases between. The CDR3 protein is CASSVVTGELFF. CDR3 nucleotide sequence: TGTGCCAGCAGCGTTGTCACCGGGGAGCTGTTTTTT.

This sequence joins TRBV5-1 and TRBJ1-1; 7 bases fit TRBD1. The CDR3 contains 13 residues. Germline V gene sequence: CDR1 SGHRS, CDR2 YFSETQ. V lost 5 bases and J lost 3; bases outside the gene matches: 4. CDR3 nucleotides: TGCGCCAGCAGGGAGGGGGCAGACACTGAAGCTTTCTTT. Encoded protein: CASREGADTEAFF.

The J gene is TRBJ2-1, the V gene TRBV15; 8 bases align to TRBD1. In germline, CDR1 is LNHNV, CDR2 YYDKDF (reference sequence). This CDR3 has 17 amino acids. V lost 0 bases, J lost 4 bases, and 8 bases stayed unmatched. The CDR3, as DNA: TGTGCCACCAGCAGAGATTTAGGGACAGGAGGTTACAATGAGCAGTTCTTC. It is translated as CATSRDLGTGGYNEQFF.

This sequence joins TRBV25-1 and TRBJ2-5; 14 positions match TRBD2. In germline, CDR1 is MGHDK, CDR2 SYGVNS. This CDR3 is built from 16 residues. Trimming cost V 5 bases and J 7 bases; bases outside gene matches: 9. In DNA form, the CDR3 reads TGTGCCAGCAGTACCGGGACTAGCGGGAGTTTTGGGACCCAGTACTTC. This encodes CASSTGTSGSFGTQYF.

The chain combines TRBV19 with TRBJ2-6; D is ambiguous. V was trimmed by 5 bases and J by 2 bases, leaving 13 bases between them. This CDR3 is 16 amino acids long. Per the germline V gene, CDR1 is LNHDA and CDR2 is SQIVND (reference sequence). In DNA, the CDR3 is TGTGCCAGTAGTGGGCGAGAGTATACTGGGGCCAACGTCCTGACTTTC. Translated, it gives CASSGREYTGANVLTF.

The rearrangement joins TRBV10-3 to TRBJ2-7; possible D gene TRBD1, 5 bases. The V end lost 2 bases, the J end lost 0 bases, and 14 bases lay between the germline ends. The CDR3 is 16 amino acids. The germline V gene encodes CDR1 ENHRY and CDR2 SYGVKD. In DNA form, the CDR3 reads TGTGCCATCAGTGAGGGGGTGGGGCGTTACTCCTACGAGCAGTACTTC. Translated: CAISEGVGRYSYEQYF.